The TCR beta chain described here comes from a study of blood T cell repertoires in COVID-19. A remark on this clone: This same CDR3 is encoded by further DNA sequences in the sample.

Enrolled during active infection, Seattle patients were then followed longitudinally. In the source study's methods: For nucleated cells, counts were estimated from reference gene primer amplification. Method: immunoSEQ multiplex PCR; TCRdb's copy keeps in-frame clones and lacks some. The V and J calls and clone size are taken from that table; D and trimming were inferred from the DNA. The data contain about 200,000 clones, 86% of them seen just once; the ten biggest clones take up 10%. The receptor's source is a woman aged 45 to 65 with COVID-19, enrolled during active disease. The sample was peripheral blood.

The CDR3 DNA reads TGTGCCTGGAGTGTACAGGGGGGACAGCCCCAGCATTTT. It codes for CAWSVQGGQPQHF. V gene TRBV30 combines with J gene TRBJ1-5, with 8 bases identical to TRBD1. In germline, CDR1 is GTSNPN, CDR2 SVGIG (reference sequence). V lost 0 bases and J lost 7; bases outside the gene matches: 2. The CDR3 loop spans 13 amino acids.